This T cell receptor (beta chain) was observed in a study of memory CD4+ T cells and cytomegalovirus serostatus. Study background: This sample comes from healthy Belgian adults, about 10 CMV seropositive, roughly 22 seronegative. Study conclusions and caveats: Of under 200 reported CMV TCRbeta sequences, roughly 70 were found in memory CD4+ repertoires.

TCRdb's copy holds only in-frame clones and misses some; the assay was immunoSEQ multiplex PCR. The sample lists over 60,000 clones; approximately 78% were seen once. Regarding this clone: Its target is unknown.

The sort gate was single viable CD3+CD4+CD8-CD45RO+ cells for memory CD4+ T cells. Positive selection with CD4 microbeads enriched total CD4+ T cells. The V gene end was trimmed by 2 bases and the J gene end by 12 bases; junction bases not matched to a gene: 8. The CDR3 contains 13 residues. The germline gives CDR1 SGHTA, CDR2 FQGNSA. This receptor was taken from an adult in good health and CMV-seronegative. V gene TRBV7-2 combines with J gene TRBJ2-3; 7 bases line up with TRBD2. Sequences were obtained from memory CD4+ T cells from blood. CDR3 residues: CASSLSPGLDQYF. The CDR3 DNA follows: TGTGCCAGCAGCTTATCTCCCGGACTAGATCAGTATTTT.